The source of this T cell receptor beta chain is a study of T cell repertoires in aging, cancer and after chemotherapy. This clonotype qualifies as medium-sized. A mixed TRB-A/B primer pool amplified rearranged TRB by multiplex touch-down PCR. TCRdb re-called the multiplex PCR reads with MiXCR, one entry per CDR3 protein. Of about 6,600 distinct CDR3 sequences in the sample, roughly 20% were seen once. The template was genomic DNA from peripheral blood, not RNA. The specimen was blood. The source of this sequence is a human donor with a blood cancer.

The CDR3 loop is CASSSRTSGILAETQYF. The CDR3 region has the DNA TGTGCCAGCAGCTCCCGGACTAGCGGGATTCTGGCAGAGACCCAGTACTTC. V and J are TRBV13 and TRBJ2-5; 12 positions agree with TRBD2. CDR1 is PRHDT and CDR2 is FYEKMQ in the germline V gene (reference sequence). The CDR3 length is 17 residues. V gave up 4 bases and J gave up 4 bases; unmatched junction bases: 10.